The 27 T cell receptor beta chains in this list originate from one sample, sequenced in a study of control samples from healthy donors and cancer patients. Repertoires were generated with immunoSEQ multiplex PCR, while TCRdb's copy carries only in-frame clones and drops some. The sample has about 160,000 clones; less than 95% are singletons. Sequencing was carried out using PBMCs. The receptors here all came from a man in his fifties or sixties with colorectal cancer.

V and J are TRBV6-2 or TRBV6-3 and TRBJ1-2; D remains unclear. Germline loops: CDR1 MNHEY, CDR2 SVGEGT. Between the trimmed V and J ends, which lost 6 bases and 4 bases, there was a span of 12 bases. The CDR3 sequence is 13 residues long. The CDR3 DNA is TGTGCCAGCAGCGACTCGGCCAGCTATGGCTACACCTTC. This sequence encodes CASSDSASYGYTF.

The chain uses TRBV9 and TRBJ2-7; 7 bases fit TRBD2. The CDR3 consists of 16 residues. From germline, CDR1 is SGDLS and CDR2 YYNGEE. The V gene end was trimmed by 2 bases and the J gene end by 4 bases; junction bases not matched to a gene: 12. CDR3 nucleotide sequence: TGTGCCAGCAGCGTCCAAGGTACGGGGGGTATGTACGAGCAGTACTTC. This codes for CASSVQGTGGMYEQYF.

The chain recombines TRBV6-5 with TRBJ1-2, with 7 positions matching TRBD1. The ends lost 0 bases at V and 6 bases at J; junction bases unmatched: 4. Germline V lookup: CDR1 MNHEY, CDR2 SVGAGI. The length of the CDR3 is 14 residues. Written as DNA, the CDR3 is TGTGCCAGCAGTTACTCACAGGGGAAAGATGGCTACACCTTC. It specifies CASSYSQGKDGYTF.

CDR3 DNA: TGTGCCAGCTCGGCCGGGGTAGCAGGCACAGATACGCAGTATTTT. The encoded protein is CASSAGVAGTDTQYF. The chain links TRBV7-9 to TRBJ2-3; D may be TRBD2 (5 bases). The germline CDR1 and CDR2 sequences are SEHNR and FQNEAQ (reference sequence). Trimming took off 8 bases at V and 1 base at J, with 16 bases between the two ends. The CDR3 covers 15 residues.

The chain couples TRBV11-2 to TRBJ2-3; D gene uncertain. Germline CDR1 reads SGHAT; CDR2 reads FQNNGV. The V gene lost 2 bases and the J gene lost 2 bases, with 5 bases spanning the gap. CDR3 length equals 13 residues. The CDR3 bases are TGTGCCAGCAGCTTACAAACCACAGATACGCAGTATTTT. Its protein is CASSLQTTDTQYF.

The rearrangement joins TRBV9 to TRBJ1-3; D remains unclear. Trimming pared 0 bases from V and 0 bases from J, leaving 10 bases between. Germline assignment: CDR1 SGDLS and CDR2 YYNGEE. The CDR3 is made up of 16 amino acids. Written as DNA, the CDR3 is TGTGCCAGCAGCGTAGGTACAGTTTACTCTGGAAACACCATATATTTT. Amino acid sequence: CASSVGTVYSGNTIYF.

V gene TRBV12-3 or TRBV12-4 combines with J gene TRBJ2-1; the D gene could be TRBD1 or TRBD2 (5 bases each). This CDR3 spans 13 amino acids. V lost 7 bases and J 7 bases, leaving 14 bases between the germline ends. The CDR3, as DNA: TGTGCCAGCACCCCTGGGACGGGGAATGAGCAGTTCTTC. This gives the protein CASTPGTGNEQFF.

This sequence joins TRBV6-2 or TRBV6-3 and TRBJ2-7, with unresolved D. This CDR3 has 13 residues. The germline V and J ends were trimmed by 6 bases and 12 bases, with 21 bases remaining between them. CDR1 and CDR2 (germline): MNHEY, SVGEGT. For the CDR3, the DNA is TGTGCCAGCAGCCAAGGGCAATTTCTAAGTTGGTACTTC. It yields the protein CASSQGQFLSWYF.

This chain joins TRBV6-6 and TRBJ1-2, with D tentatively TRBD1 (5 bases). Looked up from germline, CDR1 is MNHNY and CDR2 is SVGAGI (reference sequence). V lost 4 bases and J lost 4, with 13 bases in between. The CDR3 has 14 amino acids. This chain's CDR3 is CASSSGGNSYGYTF. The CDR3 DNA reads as TGTGCCAGCAGTTCCGGGGGGAACTCCTATGGCTACACCTTC.

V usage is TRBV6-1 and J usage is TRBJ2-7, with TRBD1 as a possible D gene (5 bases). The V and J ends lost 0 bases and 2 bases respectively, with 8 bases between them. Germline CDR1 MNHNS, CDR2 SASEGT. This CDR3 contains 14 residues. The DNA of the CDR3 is TGTGCCAGCAGTGAAGCAGGGGTAACCTACGAGCAGTACTTC. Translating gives CASSEAGVTYEQYF.

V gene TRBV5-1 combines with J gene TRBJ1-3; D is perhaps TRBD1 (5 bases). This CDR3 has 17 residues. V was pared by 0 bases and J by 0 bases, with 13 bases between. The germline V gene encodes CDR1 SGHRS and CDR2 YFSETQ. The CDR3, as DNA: TGCGCCAGCAGCTTGGCCGGGGGATGGAGCTCTGGAAACACCATATATTTT. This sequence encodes CASSLAGGWSSGNTIYF.

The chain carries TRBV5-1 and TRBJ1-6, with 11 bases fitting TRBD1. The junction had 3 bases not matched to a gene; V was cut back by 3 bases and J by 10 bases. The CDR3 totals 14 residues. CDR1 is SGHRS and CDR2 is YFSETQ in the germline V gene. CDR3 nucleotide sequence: TGCGCCAGCAGCTGGGGACAGGGGGGATCACCCCTCCACTTT. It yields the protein CASSWGQGGSPLHF.

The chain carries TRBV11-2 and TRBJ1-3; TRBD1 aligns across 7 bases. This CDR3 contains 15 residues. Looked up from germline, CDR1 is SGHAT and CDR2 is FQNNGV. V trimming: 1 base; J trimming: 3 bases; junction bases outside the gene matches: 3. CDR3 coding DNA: TGTGCCAGCAGCTTAGTAGGGGGCATTGGAAACACCATATATTTT. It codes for CASSLVGGIGNTIYF.

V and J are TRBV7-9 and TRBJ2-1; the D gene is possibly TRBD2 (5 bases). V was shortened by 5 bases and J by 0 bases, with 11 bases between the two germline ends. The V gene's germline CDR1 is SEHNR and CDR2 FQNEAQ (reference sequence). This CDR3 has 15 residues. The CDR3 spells CASSPMGSSYNEQFF. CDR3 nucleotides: TGTGCCAGCAGCCCCATGGGGAGCTCCTACAATGAGCAGTTCTTC.

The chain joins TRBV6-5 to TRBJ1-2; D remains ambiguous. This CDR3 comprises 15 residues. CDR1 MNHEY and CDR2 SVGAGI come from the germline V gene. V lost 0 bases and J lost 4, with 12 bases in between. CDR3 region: CASSYSIDSGYGYTF. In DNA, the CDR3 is TGTGCCAGCAGTTACTCTATAGACTCGGGCTATGGCTACACCTTC.

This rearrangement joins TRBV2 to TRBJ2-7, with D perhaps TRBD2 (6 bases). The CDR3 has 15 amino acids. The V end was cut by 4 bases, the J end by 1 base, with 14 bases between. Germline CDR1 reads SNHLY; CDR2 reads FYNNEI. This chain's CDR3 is CASSGLGDRSYEQYF. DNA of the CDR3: TGTGCCAGCAGTGGACTAGGAGACAGATCCTACGAGCAGTACTTC.

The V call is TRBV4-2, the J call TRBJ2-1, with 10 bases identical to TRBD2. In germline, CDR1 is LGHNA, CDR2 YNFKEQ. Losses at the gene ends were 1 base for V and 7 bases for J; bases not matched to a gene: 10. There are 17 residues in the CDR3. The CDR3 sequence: CASSQGAPAGGRNEQFF. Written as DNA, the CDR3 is TGTGCCAGCAGCCAAGGGGCCCCAGCGGGGGGGCGGAATGAGCAGTTCTTC.

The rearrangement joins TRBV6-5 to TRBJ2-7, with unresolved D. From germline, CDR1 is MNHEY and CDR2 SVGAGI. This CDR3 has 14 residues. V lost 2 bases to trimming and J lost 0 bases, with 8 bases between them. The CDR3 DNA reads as TGTGCCAGCAGTTACAGGGCCCTCTCCTACGAGCAGTACTTC. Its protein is CASSYRALSYEQYF.

CDR3 amino acids: CASSSRDRDSPLHF. CDR3 DNA sequence: TGCGCCAGCAGCTCCCGGGACAGGGATTCACCCCTCCACTTT. This chain uses TRBV5-1 with TRBJ1-6; 9 nucleotides match TRBD1. The CDR3 is 14 amino acids. The J segment lost 8 bases and the V segment lost 3 bases, leaving 3 bases of the junction unmatched. Germline lookup yields CDR1 SGHRS and CDR2 YFSETQ.

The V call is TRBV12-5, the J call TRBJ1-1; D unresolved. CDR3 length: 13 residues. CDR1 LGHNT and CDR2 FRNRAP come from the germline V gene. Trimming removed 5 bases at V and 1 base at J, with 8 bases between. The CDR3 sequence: CASGPGPNTEAFF. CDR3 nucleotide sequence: TGTGCTAGTGGTCCCGGGCCGAACACTGAAGCTTTCTTT.

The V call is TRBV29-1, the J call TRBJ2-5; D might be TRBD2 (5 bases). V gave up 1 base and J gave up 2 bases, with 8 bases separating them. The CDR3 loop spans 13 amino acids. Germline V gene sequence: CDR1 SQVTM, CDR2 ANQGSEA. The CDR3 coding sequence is TGCAGCGTTGAAGGACGGGGTCAAGAGACCCAGTACTTC. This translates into CSVEGRGQETQYF.

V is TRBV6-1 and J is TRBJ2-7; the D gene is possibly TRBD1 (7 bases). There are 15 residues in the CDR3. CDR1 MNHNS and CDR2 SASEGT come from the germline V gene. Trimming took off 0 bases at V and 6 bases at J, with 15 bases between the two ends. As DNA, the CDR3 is TGTGCCAGCAGTGAAGCGCAGAACAGGGGACTCGAGCAGTACTTC. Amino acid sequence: CASSEAQNRGLEQYF.

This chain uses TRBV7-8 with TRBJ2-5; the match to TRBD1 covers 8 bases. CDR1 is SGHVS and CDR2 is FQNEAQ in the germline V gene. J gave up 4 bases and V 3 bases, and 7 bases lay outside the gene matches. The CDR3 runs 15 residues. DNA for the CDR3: TGTGCCAGCAGCTTGGGGACAGGAGGTAGAGAGACCCAGTACTTC. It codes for CASSLGTGGRETQYF.

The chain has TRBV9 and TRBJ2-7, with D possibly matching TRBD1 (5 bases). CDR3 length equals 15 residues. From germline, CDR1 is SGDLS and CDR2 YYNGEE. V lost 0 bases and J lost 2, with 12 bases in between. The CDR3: CASSVASQGPYEQYF. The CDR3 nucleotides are TGTGCCAGCAGCGTAGCTTCCCAGGGTCCCTACGAGCAGTACTTC. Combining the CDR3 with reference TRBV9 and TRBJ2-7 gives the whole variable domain DSGVTQTPKHLITATGQRVTLRCSPRSGDLSVYWYQQSLDQGLQFLIQYYNGEERAKGNILERFSAQQFPDLHSELNLSSLELGDSALYFCASSVASQGPYEQYFGPGTRLTVT.

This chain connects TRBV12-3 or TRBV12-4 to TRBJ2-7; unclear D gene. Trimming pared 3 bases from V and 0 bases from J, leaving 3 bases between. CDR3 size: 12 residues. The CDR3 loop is CASSLASYEQYF. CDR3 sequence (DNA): TGTGCCAGCAGTTTGGCCTCCTACGAGCAGTACTTC.

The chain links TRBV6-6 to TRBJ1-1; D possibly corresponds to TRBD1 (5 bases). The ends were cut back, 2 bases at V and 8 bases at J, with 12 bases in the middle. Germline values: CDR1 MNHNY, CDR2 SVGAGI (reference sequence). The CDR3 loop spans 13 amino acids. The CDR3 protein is CASSYGRAGEAFF. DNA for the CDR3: TGTGCCAGCAGTTACGGGAGAGCAGGGGAAGCTTTCTTT.

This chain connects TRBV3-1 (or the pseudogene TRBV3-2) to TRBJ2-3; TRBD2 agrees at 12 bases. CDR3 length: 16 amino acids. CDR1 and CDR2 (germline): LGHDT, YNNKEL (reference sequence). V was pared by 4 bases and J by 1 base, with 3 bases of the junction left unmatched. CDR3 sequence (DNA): TGTGCCAGCAGCCTCTGGACTAGCGGGGGCACAGATACGCAGTATTTT. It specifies CASSLWTSGGTDTQYF.